The present entry profiles one TCR beta chain with its context. The target antigen is unknown. The CDR3 spans 14 residues. Looked up from germline, CDR1 is SQVTM and CDR2 is ANQGSEA. V shed 3 bases and J 4 bases; nucleotides not matched to a gene: 4. This entry belongs to a study of OX40 agonist ivuxolimab in advanced cancers. Overall study: Three patients responded partially, comprising one with hepatocellular carcinoma and two with cutaneous melanoma.

TCRdb's table, derived via immunoSEQ multiplex PCR, lists solely in-frame clones and lacks some. The repertoire has about 73,000 clones, about 87% of them found once; the top ten carry roughly 0.5%. Findings and caveats of the study: More expanded clones were seen, on average, in CD8+ T cells than in CD4+. In the 0.1-3.0 mg/kg groups, partial responders showed among the lowest expansion.

This chain connects TRBV29-1 to TRBJ2-3; 10 bases are shared with TRBD2. The source of this sequence is an adult with an advanced solid tumor such as melanoma, head and neck, liver or kidney cancer. The sample was CD4+ or CD8+ T cells sorted from blood, taken in a trial of the OX40 agonist ivuxolimab. The CDR3 region is CSVDRAGGADTQYF. The CDR3 DNA sequence: TGCAGCGTTGACCGAGCGGGAGGGGCAGATACGCAGTATTTT.